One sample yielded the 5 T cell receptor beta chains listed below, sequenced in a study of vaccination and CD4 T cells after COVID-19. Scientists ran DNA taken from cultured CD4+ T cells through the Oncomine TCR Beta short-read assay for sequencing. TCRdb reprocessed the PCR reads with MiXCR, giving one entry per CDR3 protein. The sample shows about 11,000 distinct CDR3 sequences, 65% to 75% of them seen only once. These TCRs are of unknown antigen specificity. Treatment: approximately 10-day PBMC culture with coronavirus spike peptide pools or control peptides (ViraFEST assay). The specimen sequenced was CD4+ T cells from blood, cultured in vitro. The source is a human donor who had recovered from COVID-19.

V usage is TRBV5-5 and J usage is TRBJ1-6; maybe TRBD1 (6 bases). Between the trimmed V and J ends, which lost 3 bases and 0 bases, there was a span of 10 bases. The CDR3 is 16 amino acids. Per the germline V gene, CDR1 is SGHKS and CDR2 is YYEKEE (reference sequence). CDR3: CASSSDRPSYNSPLHF. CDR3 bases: TGTGCCAGCAGCTCCGACAGGCCCTCCTATAATTCACCCCTCCACTTT.

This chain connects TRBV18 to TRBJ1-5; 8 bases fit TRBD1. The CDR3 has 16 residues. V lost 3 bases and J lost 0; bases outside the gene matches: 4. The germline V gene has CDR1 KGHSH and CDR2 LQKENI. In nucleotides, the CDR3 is TGTGCCAGCTCACCCACGGGACAGGATAGCAATCAGCCCCAGCATTTT. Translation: CASSPTGQDSNQPQHF.

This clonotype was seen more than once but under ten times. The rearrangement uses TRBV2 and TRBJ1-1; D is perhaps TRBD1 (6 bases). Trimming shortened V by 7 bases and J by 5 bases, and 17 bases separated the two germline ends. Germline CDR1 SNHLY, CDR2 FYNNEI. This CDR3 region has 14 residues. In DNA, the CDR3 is TGTGCCAGCAAGATACAGGGTATAGGGACTGAAGCTTTCTTT. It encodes CASKIQGIGTEAFF.

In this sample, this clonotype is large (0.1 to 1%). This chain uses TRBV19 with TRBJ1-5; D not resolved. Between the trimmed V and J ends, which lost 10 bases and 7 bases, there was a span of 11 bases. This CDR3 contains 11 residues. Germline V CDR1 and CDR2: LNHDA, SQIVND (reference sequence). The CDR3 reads CATRSGQPQHF. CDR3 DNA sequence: TGTGCCACCCGTAGTGGGCAGCCCCAGCATTTT.

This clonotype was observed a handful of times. CDR3 sequence reads: CASSLDRGLTETQYF. CDR3 in DNA: TGCGCCAGCAGCCTAGACAGGGGGCTAACGGAGACCCAGTACTTC. V is TRBV5-1 and J is TRBJ2-5, with 10 bases matching TRBD1. The CDR3 runs 15 residues. CDR1 is SGHRS and CDR2 is YFSETQ in the germline V gene. The trim removed 4 bases at V and 5 bases at J, leaving 8 bases unmatched.